One sample yielded the 6 T cell receptor beta chains listed below, sequenced in a study of T-cell reconstitution after alpha-beta-depleted transplantation in children. The TCRbeta library incorporated unique molecular identifiers. TCRdb reprocessed the PCR reads with MiXCR, giving one entry per CDR3 protein. The sample lists some 200,000 distinct CDR3 sequences, around 7.7% occurring once. Here the sequenced sample was PBMCs, mostly from graft donor cells, taken 360 days after TCRalphabeta/CD19-depleted stem cell transplant. Every receptor here comes from a male patient between 2 and 9 years old who had a stem cell transplant for acute myeloid leukemia, so the T cells may come from the graft donor.

This clonotype was recorded once. V and J are TRBV4-3 and TRBJ2-3, with D unclear. Germline values: CDR1 LGHNA, CDR2 YSLEER. With 0 bases removed from V and 4 bases from J, the gap between germline ends came to 5 bases. CDR3 length: 13 residues. The CDR3 sequence is CASSQDKPDTQYF. The CDR3 DNA is TGCGCCAGCAGCCAAGATAAACCAGATACGCAGTATTTT.

CDR3 bases: TGTGCCAGCAGCACCGGAGCCACAGATACGCAGTATTTT. It yields the protein CASSTGATDTQYF. The chain couples TRBV5-6 to TRBJ2-3; D is unresolved. The CDR3 runs 13 residues. V was trimmed by 4 bases and J by 2 bases, leaving 8 bases between them. Per germline, CDR1 SGHDT and CDR2 YYEEEE. The variable domain in full, completed from reference TRBV5-6 and TRBJ2-3, reads DAGVTQSPTHLIKTRGQQVTLRCSPKSGHDTVSWYQQALGQGPQFIFQYYEEEERQRGNFPDRFSGHQFPNYSSELNVNALLLGDSALYLCASSTGATDTQYFGPGTRLTVL.

This clonotype occurred many times. The chain is built from TRBV6-5 and TRBJ2-1; 8 bases map to TRBD1. Germline trimming cut 8 bases from V and 0 bases from J; bases unmatched to any gene: 9. CDR3 length: 16 amino acids. Germline CDR1 and CDR2: MNHEY and SVGAGI. The CDR3 sequence: CASGRQGTSSYNEQFF. The CDR3 nucleotides read TGTGCCAGCGGTAGACAGGGGACAAGCTCCTACAATGAGCAGTTCTTC.

The sample holds many counts of this clonotype. The genes are TRBV7-8 and TRBJ2-7, with 13 bases fitting TRBD2. With 5 bases clipped from V and 3 bases from J, the junction kept 7 bases outside the gene matches. CDR1 and CDR2 (germline): SGHVS, FQNEAQ. The CDR3 is made up of 16 amino acids. The CDR3 is CASSPRTSGSNYEQYF. The CDR3 coding sequence is TGTGCCAGCAGCCCCCGGACTAGCGGGAGTAACTACGAGCAGTACTTC. The whole variable domain, filled in from reference TRBV7-8 and TRBJ2-7, reads GAGVSQSPRYKVAKRGQDVALRCDPISGHVSLFWYQQALGQGPEFLTYFQNEAQLDKSGLPSDRFFAERPEGSVSTLKIQRTQQEDSAVYLCASSPRTSGSNYEQYFGPGTRLTVT.

The rearrangement joins TRBV12-3 or TRBV12-4 to TRBJ2-4; 7 bases agree with TRBD2. Trimming at V came to 4 bases and at J to 0 bases, leaving 3 bases not matched to a gene. The length of the CDR3 is 15 residues. Here the CDR3 DNA reads TGTGCCAGCAGTTACCCTAGCGGAGCCAAAAACATTCAGTACTTC. It encodes CASSYPSGAKNIQYF.

A remark on this clonotype: Since a much larger clone is just one base distant, this may be a read error. The chain has TRBV6-5 and TRBJ2-5; D call uncertain. CDR1 is MNHEY and CDR2 is SVGAGI in the germline V gene. V dropped 0 bases and J dropped 5 bases, with 10 bases sitting between them. The CDR3 runs 14 residues. The CDR3 spells CASSYSRVDETQYF. CDR3 in DNA: TGTGCCAGCAGTTACTCTCGGGTTGACGAGACCCAGTACTTC.